These 9 T cell receptor beta chains were sequenced from one sample in a study of blood T cell repertoires in COVID-19. The repertoire was sequenced with immunoSEQ multiplex PCR; TCRdb's copy has only in-frame clones and lacks some. The sample contains 150,000 to 200,000 clones, roughly 74% of which appear only once. The sequencing input was peripheral blood. The receptor source for this set is a woman older than 75 with acute or convalescent COVID-19.

The V gene is TRBV2, the J gene TRBJ2-3, with 14 positions matching TRBD2. The junction had 2 bases not matched to a gene; V was cut back by 4 bases and J by 5 bases. The CDR3 runs 15 residues. Germline CDR1 SNHLY, CDR2 FYNNEI. CDR3 in amino acids: CASSGLAGGQDTQYF. As DNA, the CDR3 is TGTGCCAGCAGTGGACTAGCGGGAGGGCAAGATACGCAGTATTTT. The complete variable domain, with remaining parts taken from reference TRBV2 and TRBJ2-3, reads EPEVTQTPSHQVTQMGQEVILRCVPISNHLYFYWYRQILGQKVEFLVSFYNNEISEKSEIFDDQFSVERPDGSNFTLKIRSTKLEDSAMYFCASSGLAGGQDTQYFGPGTRLTVL.

This clone showed up just once. The rearrangement joins TRBV7-8 to TRBJ1-5; 9 nucleotides line up with TRBD1. Germline CDR1 SGHVS, CDR2 FQNEAQ. With V trimmed by 0 bases and J by 3 bases, 3 bases remained unmatched. The CDR3 covers 16 residues. The CDR3 DNA reads TGTGCCAGCAGCTTAGCCGGGACAGGGAACAATCAGCCCCAGCATTTT. Encoded protein: CASSLAGTGNNQPQHF.

The chain joins TRBV11-2 to TRBJ2-4; 7 bases fit TRBD1. The V and J ends lost 5 bases and 4 bases, in that order; junction bases with no gene match: 14. CDR3 length: 17 residues. Germline CDR1 is SGHAT and CDR2 is FQNNGV. The CDR3 sequence is CASSMPGERGQKNIQYF. The CDR3 DNA reads as TGTGCCAGCAGCATGCCAGGAGAAAGGGGACAGAAAAACATTCAGTACTTC.

The chain is built from TRBV6-6 and TRBJ1-4, with TRBD1 as a possible D gene (6 bases). CDR1 and CDR2 from the germline V gene are MNHNY and SVGAGI (reference sequence). Trimming cost V 7 bases and J 6 bases, with 15 bases left between them. The CDR3 extends over 14 amino acids. The CDR3 is CASTTTGLHEKLFF. In DNA, the CDR3 is TGTGCCAGCACCACAACAGGGCTTCATGAAAAACTGTTTTTT.

This clone was detected once. This chain uses TRBV19 with TRBJ2-7; possibly TRBD1 for D (7 bases). The V end lost 3 bases, the J end lost 2 bases, and 11 bases lay between the germline ends. Looked up from germline, CDR1 is LNHDA and CDR2 is SQIVND (reference sequence). The CDR3 is made up of 14 amino acids. CDR3 DNA sequence: TGTGCCAGTAGTATCGGCAGGGGGGCCTACGAGCAGTACTTC. It translates to CASSIGRGAYEQYF.

The chain recombines TRBV6-5 with TRBJ1-2; D unclear. The CDR3 is 13 residues long. Deletions cut 9 bases from V and 2 bases from J, with 13 bases between. Germline V gene data show CDR1 as MNHEY and CDR2 as SVGAGI. CDR3 bases: TGTGCCAGTCTAAAGGAGGGAAACTATGGCTACACCTTC. Protein sequence: CASLKEGNYGYTF.

The J gene is TRBJ2-1, the V gene TRBV19; 9 nucleotides agree with TRBD1. Germline V CDR1 and CDR2: LNHDA, SQIVND (reference sequence). CDR3 length: 16 residues. V was clipped by 4 bases and J by 1 base; unmatched bases: 5. CDR3 loop: CASSRNRGQSYNEQFF. In DNA, the CDR3 is TGTGCCAGTAGTAGGAACAGGGGGCAATCCTACAATGAGCAGTTCTTC.

The V call is TRBV6-5, the J call TRBJ1-5, with a possible D match to TRBD1 (6 bases). Germline loops: CDR1 MNHEY, CDR2 SVGAGI. Trimming pared 2 bases from V and 6 bases from J, leaving 11 bases between. The CDR3 contains 14 residues. CDR3 nucleotide sequence: TGTGCCAGCAGTTACGCCAGGGGTTTTCAGCCCCAGCATTTT. Its translation is CASSYARGFQPQHF.

This sequence joins TRBV28 and TRBJ2-7, with 7 bases matching TRBD1. The V and J ends lost 2 bases and 1 base, in that order; junction bases with no gene match: 8. Germline V gene sequence: CDR1 MDHEN, CDR2 SYDVKM. The CDR3 is made up of 16 amino acids. CDR3 nucleotide sequence: TGTGCCAGCAGTTTACGAGGACAGGCAGGTTCCTACGAGCAGTACTTC. It is translated as CASSLRGQAGSYEQYF.